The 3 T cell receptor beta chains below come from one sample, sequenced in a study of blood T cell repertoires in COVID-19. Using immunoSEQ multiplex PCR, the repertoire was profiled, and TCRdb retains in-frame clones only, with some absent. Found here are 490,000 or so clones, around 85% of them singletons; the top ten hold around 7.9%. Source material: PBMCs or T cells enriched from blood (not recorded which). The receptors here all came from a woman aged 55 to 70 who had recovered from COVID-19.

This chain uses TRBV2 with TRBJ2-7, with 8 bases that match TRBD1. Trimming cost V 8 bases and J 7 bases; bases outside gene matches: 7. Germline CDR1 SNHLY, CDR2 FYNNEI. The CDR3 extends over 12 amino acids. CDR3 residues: CASGGQVEEQYV. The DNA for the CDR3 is TGTGCCAGCGGGGGACAGGTGGAAGAGCAGTACGTC.

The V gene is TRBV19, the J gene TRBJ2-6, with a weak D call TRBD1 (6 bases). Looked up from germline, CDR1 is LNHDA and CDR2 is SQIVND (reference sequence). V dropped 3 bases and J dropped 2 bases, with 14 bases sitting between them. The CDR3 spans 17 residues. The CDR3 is CASSMRGSVAGANVLTF. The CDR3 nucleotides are TGTGCCAGTAGTATGAGGGGGAGTGTAGCTGGGGCCAACGTCCTGACTTTC.

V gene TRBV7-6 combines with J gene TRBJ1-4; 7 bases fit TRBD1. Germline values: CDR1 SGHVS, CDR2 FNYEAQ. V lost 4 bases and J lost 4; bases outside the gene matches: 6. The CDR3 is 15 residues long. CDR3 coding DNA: TGTGCCAGCAGCTGGGTTAGGGACAGTAATGAAAAACTGTTTTTT. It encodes CASSWVRDSNEKLFF.